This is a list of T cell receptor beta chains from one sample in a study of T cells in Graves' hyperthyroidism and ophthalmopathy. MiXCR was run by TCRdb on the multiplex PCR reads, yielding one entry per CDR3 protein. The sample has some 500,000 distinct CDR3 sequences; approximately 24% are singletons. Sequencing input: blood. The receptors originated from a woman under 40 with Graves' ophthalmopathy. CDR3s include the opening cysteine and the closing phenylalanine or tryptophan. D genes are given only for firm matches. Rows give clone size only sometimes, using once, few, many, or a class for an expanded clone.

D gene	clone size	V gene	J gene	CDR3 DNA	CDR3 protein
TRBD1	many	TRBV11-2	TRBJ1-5	TGTGCCAGCAGCCCTCGACAGGGGGGCCTGCTGAATAGCAATCAGCCCCAGCATTTT	CASSPRQGGLLNSNQPQHF
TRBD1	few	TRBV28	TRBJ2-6	TGTGCCAGCGTCTCCGGGACAGACGGTTCTGGGGCCAACGTCCTGACTTTC	CASVSGTDGSGANVLTF
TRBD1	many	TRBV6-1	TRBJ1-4	TGTGCCAGCAGGGGGGTGGGGGACAGGGTTGAAAAACTGTTTTTT	CASRGVGDRVEKLFF
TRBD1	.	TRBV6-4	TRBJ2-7	TGTGCCAGCATGGGACAGGGTATTCAGCAGTACTTC	CASMGQGIQQYF
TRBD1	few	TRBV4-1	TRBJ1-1	TGCGCCAGCAGCCAAGATATAATCCGAGGACAGGGTAGGACTGAAGCTTTCTTT	CASSQDIIRGQGRTEAFF
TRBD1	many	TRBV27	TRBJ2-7	TGTGCCAGCAGTTCCTGGGACAGGGGAGGGGACGAGCAGTACTTC	CASSSWDRGGDEQYF
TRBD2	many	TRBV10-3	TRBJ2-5	TGTGCCATCAGTGCTAGCGGGGGGGGCCAAGAGACCCAGTACTTC	CAISASGGGQETQYF
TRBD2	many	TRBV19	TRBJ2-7	TGTGCCAGTAGTATGGCTAGCGGGGGAAACGAGCAGTACTTC	CASSMASGGNEQYF
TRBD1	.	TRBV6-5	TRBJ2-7	TGTGCCAGCAGTTCCGGGACAGGGGGCGCATCCTACGAGCAGTACTTC	CASSSGTGGASYEQYF
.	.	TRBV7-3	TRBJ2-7	TGTGCCAGCTCGCTCGTCGGGGGCGATCAGTACTTC	CASSLVGGDQYF
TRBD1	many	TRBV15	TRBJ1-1	TGTGCCACCAGCACAGGACAGGCCCTCTGGGACACTGAAGCTTTCTTT	CATSTGQALWDTEAFF
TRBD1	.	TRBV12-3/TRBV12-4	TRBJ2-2	TGTGCCAGCATTAGGACAGGGGGCACCGGGGAGCTGTTTTTT	CASIRTGGTGELFF
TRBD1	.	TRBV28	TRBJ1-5	TGTGCCATCACACCGACAGGGATAGACCTCTATCAGCCCCAGCATTTT	CAITPTGIDLYQPQHF
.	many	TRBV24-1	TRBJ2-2	TGTGCCACCAGTGATTGGACAGCCAACACCGGGGAGCTGTTTTTT	CATSDWTANTGELFF
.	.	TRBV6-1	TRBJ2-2	TGTGCCAGCAGGGACAGTGGAACCGGGGAGCTGTTTTTT	CASRDSGTGELFF
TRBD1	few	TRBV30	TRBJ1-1	TGTGCCTGGAAGGGGGCTGCGAACACTGAAGCTTTCTTT	CAWKGAANTEAFF
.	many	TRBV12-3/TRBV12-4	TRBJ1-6	TGTGCCAGCTCCTGGGGAGGGCAGGGTAATTCACCCCTCCACTTT	CASSWGGQGNSPLHF
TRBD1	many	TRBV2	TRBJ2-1	TGTGCCAGTCGGGATGGCAGGGGGCGCTTAGATGAGCAGTTCTTC	CASRDGRGRLDEQFF
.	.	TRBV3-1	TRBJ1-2	TGTGCCAGCAGCCCCCCTGCGGTGGGATCTAACTATGGCTACACCTTC	CASSPPAVGSNYGYTF
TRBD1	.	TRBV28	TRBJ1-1	TGTGCCAGCAGTTACGGGACAGCCCTTAAGGAAGCTTTCTTT	CASSYGTALKEAFF
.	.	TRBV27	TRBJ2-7	TGTGCCAGCAAAATAGGGCCCTTAAGGGGCGAGCAGGACTTC	CASKIGPLRGEQDF
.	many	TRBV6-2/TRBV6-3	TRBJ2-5	TGTGCCAGCAGTGGGCTAACCCAAGAGACCCAGTACTTC	CASSGLTQETQYF
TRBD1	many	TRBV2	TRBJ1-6	TGTGCCAGCAGTAAGGGACAGGGGGATTCACCCCTCCACTTT	CASSKGQGDSPLHF
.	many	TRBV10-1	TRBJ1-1	TGCGCCAGCAGTGGAGACAGGAACACTGAAGCTTTCTTT	CASSGDRNTEAFF
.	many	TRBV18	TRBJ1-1	TGTGCCAGCTCACCCCGGACCGATCGTGAAGCTTTCTTT	CASSPRTDREAFF
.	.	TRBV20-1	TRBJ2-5	TGCAGTGCTAGAGAATTGAAGGGTTTCCGGCTCCAAGAGACCCAGTACTTC	CSARELKGFRLQETQYF
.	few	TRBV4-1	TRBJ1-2	TGCGCCAGCAGCCATATCGGACGGACAAACTATGGCTACACCTTC	CASSHIGRTNYGYTF
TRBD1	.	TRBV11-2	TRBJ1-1	TGTGCCAGCAAAAACAGGGGTCGGGGATCGGGGTACACTGAAGCTTTCTTT	CASKNRGRGSGYTEAFF
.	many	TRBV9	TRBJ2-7	TGTGCCAGCAGCCCCAGTGGGTCCTACGAGCAGTACTTC	CASSPSGSYEQYF
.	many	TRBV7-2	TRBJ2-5	TGTGCCAGCAGCTTACCCTGGCTAGAGACCCAGTACTTC	CASSLPWLETQYF
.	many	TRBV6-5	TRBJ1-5	TGTGCCAGCAGTTTCTTCTTTGATCAGCCCCAGCATTTT	CASSFFFDQPQHF
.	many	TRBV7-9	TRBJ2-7	TGTGCCAGCAGCCTCAGTCCTAACTACGAGCAGTACTTC	CASSLSPNYEQYF
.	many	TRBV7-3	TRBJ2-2	TGTGCCAGCAGCTCCACAGGGTCGGGGACCGGGGAGCTGTTTTTT	CASSSTGSGTGELFF
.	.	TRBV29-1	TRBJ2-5	TGCAGCGTGGGGGTGGAGGGGCGGGAGACCCAGTACTTC	CSVGVEGRETQYF
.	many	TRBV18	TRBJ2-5	TGTGCCAGCTCCCTCATCGTCCAAGAGACCCAGTACTTC	CASSLIVQETQYF
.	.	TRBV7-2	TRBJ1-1	TGTGCCAGCGCCCGTCAGGCGAACACTGAAGCTTTCTTT	CASARQANTEAFF
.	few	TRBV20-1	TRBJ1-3	TGCAGTGCCCCTGGGGGAGACACCATATATTTT	CSAPGGDTIYF
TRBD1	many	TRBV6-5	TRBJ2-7	TGTGCCAGCAGTCAGACAGGGGTCTACGAGCAGTACTTC	CASSQTGVYEQYF
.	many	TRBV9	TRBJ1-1	TGTGCCAGCAGCGTAGAACCCCGGGGACCGGGCCCAAGTACTGAAGCTTTCTTT	CASSVEPRGPGPSTEAFF
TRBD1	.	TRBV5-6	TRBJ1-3	TGTGCCAGCAGCCAATTGGACAGGAATTCTGGAAACACCATATATTTT	CASSQLDRNSGNTIYF
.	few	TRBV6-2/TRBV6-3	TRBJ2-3	TGTGCCAGCAGTTCCCCGGGGCGGCAGAACCACAAAAAGGGGGCAGATACGCAGTATTTT	CASSSPGRQNHKKGADTQYF
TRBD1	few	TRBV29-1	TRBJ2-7	TGCAGCGTTCTTGGGACAGGGGTCTACGAGCAGTACTTC	CSVLGTGVYEQYF
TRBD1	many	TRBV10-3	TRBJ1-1	TGTGCCATCAGTGAGACCACAGGGGGCACTGAAGCTTTCTTT	CAISETTGGTEAFF
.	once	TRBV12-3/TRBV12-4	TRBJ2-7	TGTGCCAGCAGTTCATATGACGAGCAGTACTTC	CASSSYDEQYF
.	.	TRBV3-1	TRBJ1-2	TGTGCCAGCGTCGGGGCTAACTATGGCTACACCTTC	CASVGANYGYTF
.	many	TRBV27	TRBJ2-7	TGTGCCAGCAGAAACAGAGGGGTGACCGAGCAGTACTTC	CASRNRGVTEQYF
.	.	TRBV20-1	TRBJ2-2	TGCAGTGCTAGAGATATGAGGACCTCCACCGGGGAGCTGTTTTTT	CSARDMRTSTGELFF
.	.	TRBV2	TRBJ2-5	TGTGCCAGCAGTGAACGCCAGGGGACCCAGTACTTC	CASSERQGTQYF
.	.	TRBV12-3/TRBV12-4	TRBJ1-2	TGTGCCAGCATGCTATTCGGACAAACCTATGGCTACACCTTC	CASMLFGQTYGYTF
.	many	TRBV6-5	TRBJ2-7	TGTGCCAGCAGTTTCCGGACCGGGACGGTGGGCTCCTACGAGCAGTACTTC	CASSFRTGTVGSYEQYF
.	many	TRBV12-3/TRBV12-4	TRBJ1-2	TGTGCCAGCAATGCCGGCAGGGCTAACTATGGCTACACCTTC	CASNAGRANYGYTF
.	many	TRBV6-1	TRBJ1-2	TGTGCCAGCAGTGACCCCGAGGGATTCGACGGCTACACCTTC	CASSDPEGFDGYTF
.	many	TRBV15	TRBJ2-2	TGTGCCACCAGCAGCCCGGGGACGAACACCGGGGAGCTGTTTTTT	CATSSPGTNTGELFF
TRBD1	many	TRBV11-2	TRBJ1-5	TGTGCCAGCAGACCCACACGGTCCGGGACAGATTTTAATCAGCCCCAGCATTTT	CASRPTRSGTDFNQPQHF
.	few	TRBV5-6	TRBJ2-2	TGTGCCAGCAGCGGGAGTATCGGGCTCGATCCCGGTTCCGGGGAGCTGTTTTTT	CASSGSIGLDPGSGELFF
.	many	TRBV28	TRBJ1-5	TGTGCCAGCAGTTTTTTCAGATATAGCAATCAGCCCCAGCATTTT	CASSFFRYSNQPQHF
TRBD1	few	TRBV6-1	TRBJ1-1	TGTGCCACCTCACCGGGACAGGGGAGTACTGAAGCTTTCTTT	CATSPGQGSTEAFF
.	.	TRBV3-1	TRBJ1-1	TGTGCCAGCAGCCCATACCGGAGGGCGGAAGCTTTCTTT	CASSPYRRAEAFF